The present entry profiles one T cell receptor (beta chain) with its context. Its antigen is unidentified. CD4+ T cells from unexposed donors were obtained before the COVID-19 pandemic (2011-2018). Isolation of CD4+ T cells took place after nine to ten days in culture. As cell numbers allowed, unexposed-donor CD4+ T cells faced SARS-CoV-2 S/N and four cold-coronavirus spikes. Approximately 2 million PBMCs per well were cultured with 7.5 to 10 IU/ml IL-2. This CDR3 region has 13 residues. The V and J ends lost 10 bases and 4 bases respectively, with 14 bases between them. In germline, CDR1 is LNHDA, CDR2 SQIVND (reference sequence). Method: immunoSEQ multiplex PCR; TCRdb's copy keeps in-frame clones and lacks some. The sample holds about 22,000 clones, just over 65% seen once. This sample was taken from a study of CD4 T cells in relation to SARS-CoV-2 and coronaviruses. Study context: TCR beta CDR3s were sequenced after roughly ten-day antigen culture of PBMCs. Controls used an HIV-1 Nef peptide pool or no peptide.

The sequence was obtained from a human donor in good health. The sequenced sample consisted of CD4+ T cells from PBMCs, cultured in vitro. The chain uses TRBV19 and TRBJ1-3; D not resolved. The CDR3 DNA sequence: TGTGCCACCTCTACAGTTTACGGAAACACCATATATTTT. It yields the protein CATSTVYGNTIYF.